This T cell receptor beta chain was profiled in a study of early stage breast cancer tumors. Looking at the study overall: The ER+/PR+/HER2- tumors included 7 to 9 ductal and four lobular carcinomas.

Some clones are missing from TCRdb's copy, which holds only in-frame ones; the method was immunoSEQ multiplex PCR. The repertoire has around 60,000 clones, about 74% of them found once; the top ten carry roughly 3.5%. Overall study findings and caveats: Commonly generated sequences made up most enriched TCRB sequences shared between patients.

A note on this clone: Its antigen is undetermined.

CDR1 is SGHNT, CDR2 YYREEE, per germline (reference sequence). V lost 4 bases and J lost 2; bases outside the gene matches: 7. This CDR3 has 15 amino acids. The origin of this receptor is a person in their thirties with breast cancer. The sequencing sample was made of blood. The chain links TRBV5-4 to TRBJ1-2; the match to TRBD1 covers 8 bases. CDR3 coding DNA: TGTGCCAGCAGCCTCCCGACAGGGGTAAACTATGGCTACACCTTC. It encodes CASSLPTGVNYGYTF.